This T cell receptor beta chain appears in the sequencing data of a study of blood T cells in healthy people across ages. Study-level findings and limits: A strong correlation was seen between TCR beta diversity and naive T cell percentage.

Combining a sample-barcoded 5' primer with a J-beta primer mix, a second PCR ran for 7 to 11 cycles. TCRdb passed the 5' RACE reads through MiXCR, listing each CDR3 protein once. The table lists 500,000 to 600,000 distinct CDR3 sequences, approximately 27% of them singletons. The junction had 6 bases not matched to a gene; V was cut back by 3 bases and J by 5 bases. CDR3 length: 16 amino acids. Remarks on this clonotype: The target antigen is unknown.

Sequenced material: blood. The clonotype comes from a woman aged 70-85 years in good health. The chain has TRBV12-3 or TRBV12-4 and TRBJ2-3; 12 positions match TRBD2. The CDR3 is CASSFWTSGNGDTQYF. CDR3 coding DNA: TGTGCCAGCAGTTTCTGGACTAGCGGGAACGGAGATACGCAGTATTTT.